This T cell receptor beta chain was obtained from a study of T cells after yellow fever vaccination. Turning to the study itself: SMART-Seq v4 Ultra Low Input handled preparation of low-cell-number fractions. Study-level findings and limits: Booster samples showed a return of most primary-vaccination clones (about 96% CD4, approximately 90% CD8). The CD4 and CD8 compartments had a small share of their clonotypes in common.

TCRdb called the 5' RACE reads again in MiXCR, with one record for every CDR3 protein. In the table there are hundreds of thousands of distinct CDR3 sequences, over 3.5% of which are singletons. This clonotype was observed many times. The target antigen is unknown. Source: PBMCs, taken 5 days after the yellow fever booster vaccination. The sequence was obtained from a man between 18 and 35 years old who received the YFV17D yellow fever vaccine.

As DNA, the CDR3 is TGCGCCAGCAGCTTGGAGGGAACTCCGGCCCGGACGGATACGCAGTATTTT. Translated, it gives CASSLEGTPARTDTQYF. The chain joins TRBV5-1 to TRBJ2-3; D gene uncertain. Between the trimmed V and J ends, which lost 0 bases and 6 bases, there was a span of 20 bases. This CDR3 is 17 amino acids long. Germline assignment: CDR1 SGHRS and CDR2 YFSETQ.